These 32 T cell receptor beta chains originate from one sample sequenced in a study of blood T cell repertoires in COVID-19. Data came from immunoSEQ multiplex PCR; TCRdb stores just in-frame clones and leaves some out. In the table there are approximately 230,000 clones, roughly 85% of which are singletons. Sequencing used peripheral blood. These receptors were taken from a man aged 25 to 40 who had recovered from COVID-19.

CDR3 region: CASSRQGAYTDTQYF. DNA of the CDR3: TGTGCCAGCAGTAGACAGGGGGCATACACAGATACGCAGTATTTT. The chain recombines TRBV5-4 with TRBJ2-3; 10 bases match TRBD1. After removal of 5 bases from V and 2 bases from J, the junction contained 5 bases not matched to a gene. CDR1 and CDR2 (germline): SGHNT, YYREEE (reference sequence). The CDR3 loop spans 15 amino acids.

This chain joins TRBV7-9 and TRBJ1-2, with D perhaps matching TRBD1 (5 bases). Deletions cut 1 base from V and 4 bases from J, with 10 bases between. Germline V gene lookup returns CDR1 SEHNR and CDR2 FQNEAQ (reference sequence). This CDR3 comprises 14 residues. The CDR3 loop reads CASSLEGLGYGYTF. CDR3 nucleotide sequence: TGTGCCAGCAGCTTAGAGGGACTGGGCTATGGCTACACCTTC.

This clone appeared a single time. V is TRBV10-2 and J is TRBJ1-5, with 8 bases that match TRBD1. Germline CDR1 is WSHSY and CDR2 is SAAADI. The CDR3 extends over 17 amino acids. Losses at the gene ends were 7 bases for V and 3 bases for J; bases not matched to a gene: 14. The CDR3 spells CASKPNRGGVNNQPQHF. CDR3 DNA sequence: TGCGCCAGCAAGCCTAACAGGGGGGGCGTCAACAATCAGCCCCAGCATTTT.

The chain recombines TRBV5-1 with TRBJ2-3; 10 bases map to TRBD1. Trimming cost V 4 bases and J 4 bases; bases outside gene matches: 3. The CDR3 has 14 amino acids. Germline V gives CDR1 SGHRS, CDR2 YFSETQ. The CDR3 is CASSDGTGADTQYF. The CDR3 region has the DNA TGCGCCAGCAGCGACGGGACAGGGGCAGATACGCAGTATTTT.

This sequence joins TRBV5-6 and TRBJ1-5; 12 bases agree with TRBD1. Germline lookup yields CDR1 SGHDT and CDR2 YYEEEE. This CDR3 is 16 amino acids long. V was pared by 3 bases and J by 3 bases, with 4 bases of the junction left unmatched. Here the CDR3 reads CASSWGQGAANQPQHF. The CDR3 DNA follows: TGTGCCAGCAGCTGGGGACAGGGGGCCGCCAATCAGCCCCAGCATTTT.

This clone was recorded once. The J gene is TRBJ2-1, the V gene TRBV4-1; 11 nucleotides align to TRBD2. Germline CDR1 reads MGHRA; CDR2 reads YSYEKL. Germline trimming cut 1 base from V and 3 bases from J; bases unmatched to any gene: 2. There are 16 residues in the CDR3. CDR3 DNA: TGCGCCAGCAGCCAAGGGGGGACTAGCGGCTACAATGAGCAGTTCTTC. As protein: CASSQGGTSGYNEQFF.

The chain employs TRBV7-9 and TRBJ2-5; 7 bases match TRBD2. Germline trimming cut 0 bases from V and 1 base from J; bases unmatched to any gene: 5. CDR3 length equals 16 residues. Germline assignment: CDR1 SEHNR and CDR2 FQNEAQ (reference sequence). The CDR3 DNA reads as TGTGCCAGCAGCTTAGCGGTCGGGGGGACCCAAGAGACCCAGTACTTC. Translated, it gives CASSLAVGGTQETQYF. The whole variable domain, filled in from reference TRBV7-9 and TRBJ2-5, reads DTGVSQNPRHKITKRGQNVTFRCDPISEHNRLYWYRQTLGQGPEFLTYFQNEAQLEKSRLLSDRFSAERPKGSFSTLEIQRTEQGDSAMYLCASSLAVGGTQETQYFGPGTRLLVL.

In nucleotides, the CDR3 is TGTGCCAGCAGCTTAAGGCTAGGGGGCGGTGAAAAACTGTTTTTT. Protein product: CASSLRLGGGEKLFF. V and J are TRBV7-2 and TRBJ1-4, with 7 positions matching TRBD1. CDR1 is SGHTA and CDR2 is FQGNSA in the germline V gene. The CDR3 is 15 residues long. J lost 7 bases, V lost 2 bases, and 7 bases had no gene match.

The genes are TRBV28 and TRBJ1-2; the match to TRBD1 covers 9 bases. V dropped 4 bases and J dropped 2; count of bases not matched to a gene: 8. Germline CDR1 reads MDHEN; CDR2 reads SYDVKM. CDR3 size: 16 residues. The CDR3 DNA reads as TGTGCCAGCAGTTGGGCCGGGACAGGGTTAAACTATGGCTACACCTTC. This encodes CASSWAGTGLNYGYTF.

CDR3 sequence reads: CASSTGTGGSQYF. The CDR3 nucleotides are TGTGCCAGCAGTACCGGGACAGGGGGCTCCCAGTACTTC. The chain recombines TRBV28 with TRBJ2-7; 12 bases match TRBD1. This CDR3 comprises 13 residues. CDR1 MDHEN and CDR2 SYDVKM come from the germline V gene. V lost 5 bases and J lost 10; bases outside the gene matches: 6.

The V gene is TRBV18, the J gene TRBJ1-2, with 8 bases matching TRBD1. With V trimmed by 3 bases and J by 7 bases, 7 bases remained unmatched. The CDR3 length is 14 residues. CDR1 and CDR2 (germline): KGHSH, LQKENI. The CDR3 DNA follows: TGTGCCAGCTCACCGGCAGGGGGCGCGGTTGGCTACACCTTC. Protein product: CASSPAGGAVGYTF.

The chain recombines TRBV7-2 with TRBJ2-3; D is perhaps TRBD2 (5 bases). V shed 5 bases and J shed 8 bases, with 11 bases lying between them. Germline loops: CDR1 SGHTA, CDR2 FQGNSA. The CDR3 is 12 residues long. This CDR3 is CASSLYEGTQYF. The CDR3 nucleotides are TGTGCCAGCAGCCTCTATGAGGGTACGCAGTATTTT.

This clone has just one count. This chain uses TRBV6-2 or TRBV6-3 with TRBJ2-3, with D possibly being TRBD2 (5 bases). Germline CDR1 MNHEY, CDR2 SVGEGT. Trimming stripped 4 bases from V and 4 bases from J, with 15 bases between. The CDR3 is 15 amino acids. The CDR3 coding sequence is TGTGCCAGCAGTTCTCCGGGATCGGGCGCAGATACGCAGTATTTT. This translates into CASSSPGSGADTQYF.

The V call is TRBV11-2, the J call TRBJ2-7; D might be TRBD1 (6 bases). Germline V CDR1 and CDR2: SGHAT, FQNNGV. The CDR3 extends over 15 amino acids. Trimming pared 0 bases from V and 0 bases from J, leaving 9 bases between. The CDR3 DNA is TGTGCCAGCAGCTTAGATCTAGGGGGCTCCTACGAGCAGTACTTC. It yields the protein CASSLDLGGSYEQYF.

The chain carries TRBV12-3 or TRBV12-4 and TRBJ1-1; D is unclear. The germline V and J ends were trimmed by 8 bases and 10 bases, with 11 bases remaining between them. This CDR3 is 10 amino acids long. The CDR3 region has the DNA TGTGCCAGCGACTCTAGGCGAGCTTTCTTT. It codes for CASDSRRAFF.

This chain uses TRBV6-6 with TRBJ1-5; TRBD1 is a possible D gene (6 bases). The CDR3 is made up of 15 amino acids. Germline V gene lookup returns CDR1 MNHNY and CDR2 SVGAGI (reference sequence). The ends were cut back, 1 base at V and 3 bases at J, with 10 bases in the middle. The CDR3 DNA reads TGTGCCAGCAGTTACTTCAACAGGGACAATCAGCCCCAGCATTTT. Protein sequence: CASSYFNRDNQPQHF.

This chain joins TRBV19 and TRBJ1-5; 9 positions match TRBD1. CDR3 length equals 18 residues. Per the germline V gene, CDR1 is LNHDA and CDR2 is SQIVND (reference sequence). V lost 3 bases, J lost 3 bases, and 12 bases stayed unmatched. The CDR3 loop is CASSIGSGTGTYNQPQHF. The CDR3 nucleotides are TGTGCCAGTAGTATCGGTAGCGGGACAGGGACTTACAATCAGCCCCAGCATTTT.

This sequence joins TRBV5-4 and TRBJ1-1; a weak D match, TRBD1 (5 bases). The germline gives CDR1 SGHNT, CDR2 YYREEE (reference sequence). The CDR3 extends over 15 amino acids. Trimming pared 3 bases from V and 5 bases from J, leaving 17 bases between. The CDR3: CASSSTRQRGTEAFF. The CDR3 bases are TGTGCCAGCAGCTCAACCCGACAGCGGGGGACTGAAGCTTTCTTT.

In DNA form, the CDR3 reads TGTGCCAGCAGTCTGGACAGGGCAAGCCAGCCCCAGCATTTT. Amino acid sequence: CASSLDRASQPQHF. This chain uses TRBV27 with TRBJ1-5; 8 bases align to TRBD1. The length of the CDR3 is 14 residues. Germline V gives CDR1 MNHEY, CDR2 SMNVEV (reference sequence). With 5 bases clipped from V and 7 bases from J, the junction kept 7 bases outside the gene matches.

This clone was seen a single time. The rearrangement joins TRBV5-1 to TRBJ1-3, with no clear D. With 4 bases removed from V and 2 bases from J, the gap between germline ends came to 4 bases. The length of the CDR3 is 12 residues. Germline CDR1 reads SGHRS; CDR2 reads YFSETQ. CDR3 in DNA: TGCGCCAGCAGCCAGGCTGGAAACACCATATATTTT. Protein sequence: CASSQAGNTIYF.

In its sample, this clone was seen once. For the CDR3, the DNA is TGTGCCACCAGCAGAGATCTCGGAGGTAGCTCCTACAATGAGCAGTTCTTC. This translates into CATSRDLGGSSYNEQFF. V is TRBV15 and J is TRBJ2-1; a weak D match, TRBD2 (5 bases). With 0 bases removed from V and 0 bases from J, the gap between germline ends came to 12 bases. CDR3 length: 17 residues. Germline CDR1 reads LNHNV; CDR2 reads YYDKDF (reference sequence).

The chain employs TRBV3-1 (or the pseudogene TRBV3-2) and TRBJ1-1; 12 bases fit TRBD1. The V gene's germline CDR1 is LGHDT and CDR2 YNNKEL (reference sequence). This CDR3 spans 15 amino acids. The J segment lost 1 base and the V segment lost 7 bases, leaving 4 bases of the junction unmatched. Here the CDR3 reads CASTGTGGANTEAFF. In DNA form, the CDR3 reads TGTGCCAGCACCGGGACAGGGGGCGCGAACACTGAAGCTTTCTTT.

As DNA, the CDR3 is TGTGCCAGCACGGCGGCTTATAGCAATCAGCCCCAGCATTTT. This translates into CASTAAYSNQPQHF. The chain joins TRBV6-5 to TRBJ1-5; no firm D call. The CDR3 length is 14 residues. Germline CDR1 is MNHEY and CDR2 is SVGAGI. The V and J ends lost 7 bases and 0 bases respectively, with 10 bases between them.

The chain employs TRBV4-1 and TRBJ1-4; a possible D gene is TRBD1 (6 bases). This CDR3 has 13 residues. Trimming shortened V by 6 bases and J by 8 bases, and 13 bases separated the two germline ends. Germline CDR1 reads MGHRA; CDR2 reads YSYEKL. In DNA, the CDR3 is TGCGCCAGCAGGGGGCAGGGGCAAGAAAAACTGTTTTTT. Amino acids: CASRGQGQEKLFF.

The chain uses TRBV5-5 and TRBJ2-7; D may be TRBD1 (5 bases). The length of the CDR3 is 12 residues. V lost 1 base and J lost 3, with 5 bases in between. Germline V gene data show CDR1 as SGHKS and CDR2 as YYEKEE (reference sequence). DNA for the CDR3: TGTGCCAGCAGCTTGACAGGCTACGAGCAGTACTTC. Translating gives CASSLTGYEQYF.

This chain links TRBV13 with TRBJ1-1; unclear D gene. This CDR3 region has 14 residues. CDR1 and CDR2 from the germline V gene are PRHDT and FYEKMQ (reference sequence). Trimming stripped 1 base from V and 3 bases from J, with 9 bases between. The CDR3 DNA is TGTGCCAGCAGCTTAGTGGGCACCCACACTGAAGCTTTCTTT. Its translation: CASSLVGTHTEAFF.

J is TRBJ1-2 and V is TRBV10-2; possible D gene TRBD1, 6 bases. This CDR3 has 16 residues. The V gene's germline CDR1 is WSHSY and CDR2 SAAADI. Trimming took 9 bases from V and 11 from J, leaving 31 bases between them. In DNA, the CDR3 is TGCGCCAGTGGAATCGGGGGCGCGGGGGACTCCGCCCTATACACCTTC. Protein sequence: CASGIGGAGDSALYTF.

The chain combines TRBV6-1 with TRBJ1-2; no reliable D call. CDR1 is MNHNS, CDR2 SASEGT, per germline. This CDR3 has 13 amino acids. V was trimmed by 3 bases and J by 4 bases, leaving 9 bases between them. The CDR3 bases are TGTGCCAGCAGTGATGAACTGCGCTATGGCTACACCTTC. This gives the protein CASSDELRYGYTF.

CDR3 amino acids: CASSPWGGSNYGYTF. The CDR3 nucleotides are TGTGCCAGCAGCCCCTGGGGGGGTTCTAACTATGGCTACACCTTC. J is TRBJ1-2 and V is TRBV11-2, with D possibly matching TRBD1 (5 bases). Trimming removed 5 bases at V and 0 bases at J, with 13 bases between. Germline V gene lookup returns CDR1 SGHAT and CDR2 FQNNGV. The CDR3 covers 15 residues.

V gene TRBV3-1 (or the pseudogene TRBV3-2) combines with J gene TRBJ2-7; TRBD1 is a possible D gene (6 bases). Between the trimmed V and J ends, which lost 2 bases and 5 bases, there was a span of 19 bases. The germline V gene has CDR1 LGHDT and CDR2 YNNKEL (reference sequence). The CDR3 contains 16 residues. The CDR3 coding sequence is TGTGCCAGCAGCCAATTTTTCCCAGGGGTTCCCCACGAGCAGTACTTC. This translates into CASSQFFPGVPHEQYF.

This chain joins TRBV7-6 and TRBJ1-6, with 7 bases fitting TRBD1. Losses at the gene ends were 1 base for V and 7 bases for J; bases not matched to a gene: 7. Germline CDR1 reads SGHVS; CDR2 reads FNYEAQ. The CDR3 consists of 16 residues. CDR3 DNA sequence: TGTGCCAGCAGCTTAGTCCCGGTAGGGGGCAATTCACCCCTCCACTTT. This codes for CASSLVPVGGNSPLHF.

The CDR3 bases are TGTGCCAGCATCCGGGGGGGGTGGACTGAAGCTTTCTTT. Residues: CASIRGGWTEAFF. This sequence joins TRBV11-2 and TRBJ1-1; possible D gene TRBD1, 5 bases. The V and J ends lost 7 bases and 5 bases respectively, with 14 bases between them. The CDR3 has 13 amino acids. Per germline, CDR1 SGHAT and CDR2 FQNNGV.